Presented here are 8 T cell receptor beta chains from one specimen sequenced in a study of lymphopenia after photon versus proton radiotherapy. Using immunoSEQ multiplex PCR, the repertoire was profiled, and TCRdb retains in-frame clones only, with some absent. The sample lists around 150,000 clones, about 88% occurring once. Sequences were derived from peripheral blood, sampled from a patient treated with photon-based radiotherapy. The receptors were sampled from a man aged 50 or older with gastric cancer.

The chain has TRBV5-4 and TRBJ1-5, with D tentatively TRBD1 (5 bases). Germline loops: CDR1 SGHNT, CDR2 YYREEE (reference sequence). V dropped 0 bases and J dropped 4 bases, with 11 bases sitting between them. This CDR3 contains 15 residues. The CDR3 DNA is TGTGCCAGCAGCTTGGGAGGGACCGAGAATCAGCCCCAGCATTTT. Translation: CASSLGGTENQPQHF.

This chain joins TRBV19 and TRBJ1-2; tentatively, D is TRBD1 (5 bases). This CDR3 region has 15 residues. Trimming took 6 bases from V and 4 from J, leaving 18 bases between them. The germline gives CDR1 LNHDA, CDR2 SQIVND (reference sequence). The DNA of the CDR3 is TGTGCCAGTAGCACACTGGGGCCCCTTTTCTATGGCTACACCTTC. This encodes CASSTLGPLFYGYTF.

A single count supports this clone. The chain is built from TRBV28 and TRBJ1-5, with TRBD1 as a possible D gene (6 bases). Trimming removed 5 bases at V and 5 bases at J, with 16 bases between. The germline gives CDR1 MDHEN, CDR2 SYDVKM. The CDR3 length is 15 residues. The CDR3 sequence is CASSPRTARYQPQHF. CDR3 nucleotides: TGTGCCAGCAGTCCCCGGACAGCCAGATATCAGCCCCAGCATTTT.

J is TRBJ2-3 and V is TRBV4-3; the D is unclear. V lost 2 bases and J lost 5, with 14 bases in between. The CDR3 length is 15 residues. The germline CDR1 and CDR2 sequences are LGHNA and YSLEER. The CDR3 bases are TGCGCCAGCAGCCAACAAGCCATACCGGGAGATACGCAGTATTTT. Its protein is CASSQQAIPGDTQYF.

The table lists this clone with a few counts. The chain is built from TRBV19 and TRBJ1-5, with D tentatively TRBD1 (5 bases). Germline V gives CDR1 LNHDA, CDR2 SQIVND (reference sequence). This CDR3 is built from 12 residues. Trimming shortened V by 8 bases and J by 1 base, and 6 bases separated the two germline ends. The CDR3 here is CASRDSNQPQHF. CDR3 DNA sequence: TGTGCCAGTCGGGACAGCAATCAGCCCCAGCATTTT.

The chain combines TRBV5-4 with TRBJ2-3; D is possibly TRBD2 (5 bases). Trimming pared 5 bases from V and 0 bases from J, leaving 16 bases between. The CDR3 runs to 16 residues. Germline loops: CDR1 SGHNT, CDR2 YYREEE (reference sequence). As DNA, the CDR3 is TGTGCCAGCAGTTCGCCTACGGGGATCAGCACAGATACGCAGTATTTT. Protein: CASSSPTGISTDTQYF.

The chain carries TRBV4-2 and TRBJ2-5; 11 bases fit TRBD2. Germline CDR1 LGHNA, CDR2 YNFKEQ. V lost 4 bases and J lost 1; bases outside the gene matches: 11. This CDR3 spans 18 amino acids. CDR3 bases: TGTGCCAGCAGCCCACAGGGCGGGACTAGCGGAGTCCAAGAGACCCAGTACTTC. Amino acids: CASSPQGGTSGVQETQYF.

This clone has more than one count but fewer than ten. The chain employs TRBV29-1 and TRBJ2-1, with 7 bases that match TRBD2. The germline V gene encodes CDR1 SQVTM and CDR2 ANQGSEA. The length of the CDR3 is 16 residues. After removal of 1 base from V and 0 bases from J, the junction contained 6 bases not matched to a gene. The CDR3 region has the DNA TGCAGCGTTGAAGGATCCGGGGGGTTCTCCTACAATGAGCAGTTCTTC. This translates into CSVEGSGGFSYNEQFF.